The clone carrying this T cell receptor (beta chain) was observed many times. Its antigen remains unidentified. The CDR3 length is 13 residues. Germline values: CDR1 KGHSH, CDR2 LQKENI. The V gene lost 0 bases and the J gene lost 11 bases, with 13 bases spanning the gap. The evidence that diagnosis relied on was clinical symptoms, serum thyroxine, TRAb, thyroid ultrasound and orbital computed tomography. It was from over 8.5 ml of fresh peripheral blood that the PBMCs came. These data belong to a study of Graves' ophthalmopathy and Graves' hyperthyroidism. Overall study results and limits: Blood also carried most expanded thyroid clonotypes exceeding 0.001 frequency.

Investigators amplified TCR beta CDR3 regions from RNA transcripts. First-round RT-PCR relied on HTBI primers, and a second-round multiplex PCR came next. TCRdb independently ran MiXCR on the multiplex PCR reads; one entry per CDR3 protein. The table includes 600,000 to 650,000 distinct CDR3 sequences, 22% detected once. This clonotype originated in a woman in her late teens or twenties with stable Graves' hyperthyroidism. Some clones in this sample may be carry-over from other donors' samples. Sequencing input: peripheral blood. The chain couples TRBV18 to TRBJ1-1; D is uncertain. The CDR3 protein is CASSPPNADLAFF. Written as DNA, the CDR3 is TGTGCCAGCTCACCACCTAACGCAGACTTGGCTTTCTTT.